This T cell receptor beta chain was identified in a study of blood T cell repertoires in COVID-19. Original data processing: Reference gene primer amplification gave estimated nucleated cell counts. The protocol was immunoSEQ multiplex PCR, while the TCRdb copy is restricted to in-frame clones and leaves out a portion. Clone size and V and J calls were adopted from that table, with D and trimming inferred from the DNA. The sample includes around 190,000 clones, 70% to 80% of them seen just once. Per germline, CDR1 SNHLY and CDR2 FYNNEI. After removal of 6 bases from V and 5 bases from J, the junction contained 14 bases not matched to a gene. CDR3 size: 16 residues. Patients at the Seattle site were enrolled during active infection and followed longitudinally.

The TCR originated in a woman in her forties with COVID-19, enrolled during active disease. Sequenced sample: peripheral blood. J is TRBJ2-3 and V is TRBV2; the match to TRBD1 covers 7 bases. The CDR3 spells CASSLDRVKGRDTQYF. CDR3 coding DNA: TGTGCCAGCAGCCTAGACAGGGTGAAGGGTAGAGATACGCAGTATTTT. The full variable domain, in which reference TRBV2 and TRBJ2-3 provide the parts outside the CDR3, is EPEVTQTPSHQVTQMGQEVILRCVPISNHLYFYWYRQILGQKVEFLVSFYNNEISEKSEIFDDQFSVERPDGSNFTLKIRSTKLEDSAMYFCASSLDRVKGRDTQYFGPGTRLTVL.